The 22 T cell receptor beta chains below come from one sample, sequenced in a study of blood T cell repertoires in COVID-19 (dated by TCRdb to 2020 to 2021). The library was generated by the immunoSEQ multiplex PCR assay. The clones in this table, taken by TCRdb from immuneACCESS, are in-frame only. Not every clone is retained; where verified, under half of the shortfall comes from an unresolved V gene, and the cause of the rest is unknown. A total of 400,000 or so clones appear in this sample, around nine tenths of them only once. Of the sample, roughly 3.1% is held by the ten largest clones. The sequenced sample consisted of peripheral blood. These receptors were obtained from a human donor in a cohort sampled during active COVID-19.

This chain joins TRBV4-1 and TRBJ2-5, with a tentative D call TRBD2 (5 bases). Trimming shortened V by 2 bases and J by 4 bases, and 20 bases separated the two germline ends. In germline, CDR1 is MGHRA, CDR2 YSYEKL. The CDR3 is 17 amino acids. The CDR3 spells CASSQPPDGETPETQYF. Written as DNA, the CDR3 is TGCGCCAGCAGCCAACCCCCCGACGGGGAAACGCCAGAGACCCAGTACTTC.

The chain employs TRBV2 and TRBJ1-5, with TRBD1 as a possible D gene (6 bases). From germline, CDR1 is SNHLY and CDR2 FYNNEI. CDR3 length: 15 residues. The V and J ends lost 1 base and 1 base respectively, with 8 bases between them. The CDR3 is CASSEGQESNQPQHF. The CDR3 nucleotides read TGTGCCAGCAGTGAAGGACAGGAGAGCAATCAGCCCCAGCATTTT.

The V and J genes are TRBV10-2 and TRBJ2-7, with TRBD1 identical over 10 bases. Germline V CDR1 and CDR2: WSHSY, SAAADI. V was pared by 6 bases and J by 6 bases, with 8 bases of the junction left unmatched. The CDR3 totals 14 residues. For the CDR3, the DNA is TGCGCCAGCAGGGAGACAGGGGGCCCTTCCGAGCAGTACTTC. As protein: CASRETGGPSEQYF.

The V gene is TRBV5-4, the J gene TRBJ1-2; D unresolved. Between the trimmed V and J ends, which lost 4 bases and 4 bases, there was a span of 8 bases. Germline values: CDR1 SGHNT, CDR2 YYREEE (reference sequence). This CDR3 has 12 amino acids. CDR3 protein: CASSQDGYGYTF. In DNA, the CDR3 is TGTGCCAGCAGCCAGGATGGCTATGGCTACACCTTC.

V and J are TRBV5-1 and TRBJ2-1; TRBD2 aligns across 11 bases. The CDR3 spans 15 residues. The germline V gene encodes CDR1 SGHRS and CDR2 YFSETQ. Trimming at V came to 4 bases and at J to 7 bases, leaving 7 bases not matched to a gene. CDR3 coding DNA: TGCGCCAGCAGCGCCGGGACTAGCGGAAGGAATGAGCAGTTCTTC. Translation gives CASSAGTSGRNEQFF.

CDR3 sequence (DNA): TGTGCCAGCAGCGCGTACTCGGGACAGGGCGCTGAGCAGTTCTTC. It yields the protein CASSAYSGQGAEQFF. This sequence joins TRBV7-9 and TRBJ2-1; 9 nucleotides align to TRBD1. CDR1 is SEHNR, CDR2 FQNEAQ, per germline (reference sequence). J was trimmed by 9 bases and V by 5 bases; bases with no gene match: 11. The CDR3 is made up of 15 amino acids.

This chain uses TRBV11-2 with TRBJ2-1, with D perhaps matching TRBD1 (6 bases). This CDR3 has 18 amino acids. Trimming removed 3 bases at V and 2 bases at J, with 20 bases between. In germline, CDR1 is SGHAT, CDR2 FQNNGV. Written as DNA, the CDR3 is TGTGCCAGCAGCTTTAGAACCCGACAGGTCCTAGCCTACAATGAGCAGTTCTTC. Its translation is CASSFRTRQVLAYNEQFF.

CDR3 loop: CASSIDRRGGYTF. The CDR3 coding sequence is TGTGCCAGCAGCATCGACCGGAGGGGTGGCTACACCTTC. V gene TRBV7-3 combines with J gene TRBJ1-2; weak D call: TRBD1 (5 bases). The CDR3 has 13 amino acids. V was trimmed by 5 bases and J by 7 bases, leaving 14 bases between them. CDR1 is SGHTA, CDR2 FQGTGA, per germline.

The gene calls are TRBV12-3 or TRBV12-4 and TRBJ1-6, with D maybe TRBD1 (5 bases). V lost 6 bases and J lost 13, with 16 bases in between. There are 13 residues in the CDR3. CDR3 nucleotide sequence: TGTGCCAGCAGGTCTCAGGGTTCAGGTCCCCTCCACTTT. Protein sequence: CASRSQGSGPLHF.

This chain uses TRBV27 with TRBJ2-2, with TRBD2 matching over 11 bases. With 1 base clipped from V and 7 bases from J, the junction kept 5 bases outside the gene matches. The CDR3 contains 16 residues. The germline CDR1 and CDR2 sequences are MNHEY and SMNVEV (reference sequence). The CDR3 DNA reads TGTGCCAGCAGTTTATGGGCTAGCGGGGGGCGCGGGGAGCTGTTTTTT. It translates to CASSLWASGGRGELFF.

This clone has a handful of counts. The CDR3 region is CAWSVQTNTEAFF. The CDR3 nucleotides are TGTGCCTGGAGTGTACAGACGAACACTGAAGCTTTCTTT. The chain couples TRBV30 to TRBJ1-1; D call uncertain. Germline loops: CDR1 GTSNPN, CDR2 SVGIG (reference sequence). V dropped 0 bases and J dropped 1 base, with 6 bases sitting between them. This CDR3 has 13 amino acids.

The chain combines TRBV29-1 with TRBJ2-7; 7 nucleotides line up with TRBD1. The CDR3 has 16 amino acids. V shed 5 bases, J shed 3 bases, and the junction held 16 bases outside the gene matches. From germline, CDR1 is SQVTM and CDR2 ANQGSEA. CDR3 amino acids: CSVPDRVPPADYEQYF. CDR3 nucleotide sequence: TGCAGCGTTCCCGACAGGGTCCCCCCTGCTGACTACGAGCAGTACTTC.

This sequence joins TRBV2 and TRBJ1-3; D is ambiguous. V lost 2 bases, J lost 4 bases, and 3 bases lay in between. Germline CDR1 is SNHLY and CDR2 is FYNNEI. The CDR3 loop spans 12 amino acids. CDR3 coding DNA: TGTGCCAGCAGTGAACAGGGAAACACCATATATTTT. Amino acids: CASSEQGNTIYF. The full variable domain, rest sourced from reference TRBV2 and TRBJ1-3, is EPEVTQTPSHQVTQMGQEVILRCVPISNHLYFYWYRQILGQKVEFLVSFYNNEISEKSEIFDDQFSVERPDGSNFTLKIRSTKLEDSAMYFCASSEQGNTIYFGEGSWLTVV.

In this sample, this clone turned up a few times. The CDR3 sequence: CASSVSFAEQYF. The CDR3 DNA reads TGTGCCAGCAGTGTTAGCTTCGCCGAGCAGTACTTC. The gene calls are TRBV2 and TRBJ2-7; no reliable D call. In germline, CDR1 is SNHLY, CDR2 FYNNEI. CDR3 length equals 12 residues. Trimming took 4 bases from V and 6 from J, leaving 10 bases between them. Using reference TRBV2 and TRBJ2-7 for the parts outside the CDR3, the full variable domain is EPEVTQTPSHQVTQMGQEVILRCVPISNHLYFYWYRQILGQKVEFLVSFYNNEISEKSEIFDDQFSVERPDGSNFTLKIRSTKLEDSAMYFCASSVSFAEQYFGPGTRLTVT.

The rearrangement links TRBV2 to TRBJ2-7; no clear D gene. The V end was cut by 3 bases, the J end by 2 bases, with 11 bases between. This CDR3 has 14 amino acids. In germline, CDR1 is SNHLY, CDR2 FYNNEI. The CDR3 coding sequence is TGTGCCAGCAGTGATGGTGGGCAGACCTACGAGCAGTACTTC. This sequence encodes CASSDGGQTYEQYF.

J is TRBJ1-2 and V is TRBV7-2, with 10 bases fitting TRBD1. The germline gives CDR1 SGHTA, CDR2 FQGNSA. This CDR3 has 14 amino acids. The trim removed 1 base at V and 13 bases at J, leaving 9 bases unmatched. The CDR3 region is CASSLDYRDRGFTF. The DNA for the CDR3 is TGTGCCAGCAGCTTAGATTACCGGGACAGGGGATTCACCTTC.

DNA of the CDR3: TGTGCCAGCAGACCCACAGGGGGTACCGGGTACGAGCAGTACTTC. Translating gives CASRPTGGTGYEQYF. The V call is TRBV7-7, the J call TRBJ2-7; TRBD1 matches 8 bases. This CDR3 comprises 15 residues. V lost 6 bases and J lost 4; bases outside the gene matches: 11. Germline lookup yields CDR1 SSHAT and CDR2 FNYEAQ (reference sequence).

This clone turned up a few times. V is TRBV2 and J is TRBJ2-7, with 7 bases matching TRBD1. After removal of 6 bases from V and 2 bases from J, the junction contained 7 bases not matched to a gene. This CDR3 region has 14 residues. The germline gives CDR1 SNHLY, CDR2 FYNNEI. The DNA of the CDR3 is TGTGCCAGCAGCCCGGGACAGAGGACCTACGAGCAGTACTTC. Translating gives CASSPGQRTYEQYF.

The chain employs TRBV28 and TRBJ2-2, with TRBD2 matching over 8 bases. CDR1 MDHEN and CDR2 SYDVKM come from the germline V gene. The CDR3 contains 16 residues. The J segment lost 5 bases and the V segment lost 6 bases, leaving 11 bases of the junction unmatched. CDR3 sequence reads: CASSSWRGAGTGELFF. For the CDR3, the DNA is TGTGCCAGCAGCTCCTGGCGGGGGGCGGGAACCGGGGAGCTGTTTTTT.

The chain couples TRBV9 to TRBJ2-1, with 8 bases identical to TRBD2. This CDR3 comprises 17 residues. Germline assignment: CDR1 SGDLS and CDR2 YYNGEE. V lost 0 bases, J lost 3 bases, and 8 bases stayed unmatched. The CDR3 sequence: CASSVATSGRFYNEQFF. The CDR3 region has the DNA TGTGCCAGCAGCGTAGCTACCAGCGGGAGATTCTACAATGAGCAGTTCTTC.

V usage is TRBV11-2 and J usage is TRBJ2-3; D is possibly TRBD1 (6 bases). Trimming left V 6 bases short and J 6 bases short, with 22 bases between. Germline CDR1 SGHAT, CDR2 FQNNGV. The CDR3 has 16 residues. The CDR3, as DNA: TGTGCCAGCAGGTTACAGGGTGGGTTTTTGACGGATACGCAGTATTTT. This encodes CASRLQGGFLTDTQYF. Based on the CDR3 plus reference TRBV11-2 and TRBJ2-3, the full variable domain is EAGVAQSPRYKIIEKRQSVAFWCNPISGHATLYWYQQILGQGPKLLIQFQNNGVVDDSQLPKDRFSAERLKGVDSTLKIQPAKLEDSAVYLCASRLQGGFLTDTQYFGPGTRLTVL.

This chain's CDR3 is CASSLSRDKLTYEQYF. The CDR3 nucleotides are TGTGCCAGCAGTTTAAGTCGGGACAAACTAACCTACGAGCAGTACTTC. This sequence joins TRBV28 and TRBJ2-7; tentative D call: TRBD1 (6 bases). CDR3 size: 16 residues. V was cut by 2 bases and J by 2 bases, with 16 bases left in between. Germline V gene lookup returns CDR1 MDHEN and CDR2 SYDVKM.